These T cell receptor beta chains were read from a single sample in a study. TCRdb independently ran MiXCR on the RT-PCR reads; one entry per CDR3 protein. The table shows 650,000 to 800,000 distinct CDR3 sequences, with approximately 15% occurring only once. The sequenced sample consisted of memory CD4+ T cells from blood. All receptors come from a female donor in good health, serving as a healthy control. Both conserved end residues are part of each CDR3. A D gene is named only where the DNA matches it firmly. Clone size is shown for a subset of rows, as once, few, many or a class of expanded clone.

D gene	clone size	V gene	J gene	CDR3 protein	CDR3 DNA
NA	few	TRBV18	TRBJ1-1	CASSPDRTSTEAFF	TGTGCCAGCTCACCCGACAGGACCTCGACTGAAGCTTTCTTT
NA	many	TRBV4-3	TRBJ1-4	CASSQDRGYNEKLFF	TGCGCCAGCAGCCAAGATCGGGGTTATAATGAAAAACTGTTTTTT
NA	few	TRBV7-6	TRBJ1-1	CASSPINGNTEAFF	TGTGCCAGCAGCCCCATCAACGGGAACACTGAAGCTTTCTTT
NA	NA	TRBV4-1	TRBJ2-4	CASSQDSLNIQYF	TGCGCCAGCAGCCAAGATTCGCTTAATATTCAGTACTTC
TRBD1	NA	TRBV20-1	TRBJ2-5	CSATRGPSETQYF	TGCAGTGCTACCAGGGGGCCTTCAGAGACCCAGTACTTC
NA	NA	TRBV4-3	TRBJ1-2	CASSQDLGPYGYTF	TGCGCCAGCAGCCAAGATTTAGGCCCCTATGGCTACACCTTC
TRBD2	NA	TRBV7-2	TRBJ2-5	CASSLIGGGAAQYF	TGTGCCAGCAGCTTAATCGGCGGGGGGGCCGCCCAGTACTTC
TRBD1	NA	TRBV7-2	TRBJ1-4	CASSRRDRVFEKLFF	TGTGCCAGCAGCCGCCGGGACAGGGTCTTTGAAAAACTGTTTTTT
NA	few	TRBV12-3/TRBV12-4	TRBJ1-3	CASSSQGLWNTIYF	TGTGCCAGCAGTTCACAGGGTTTGTGGAACACCATATATTTT
NA	few	TRBV12-3/TRBV12-4	TRBJ2-5	CASSFKQGLQETQYF	TGTGCCAGCAGCTTTAAACAGGGTCTACAAGAGACCCAGTACTTC
NA	NA	TRBV3-1	TRBJ2-1	CASSLTGPESRFF	TGTGCCAGCAGCCTCACAGGACCCGAAAGTAGATTCTTC
NA	NA	TRBV20-1	TRBJ1-2	CSAPVRSGARYTF	TGCAGTGCCCCGGTACGTAGTGGGGCGCGCTACACCTTC
TRBD1	few	TRBV12-3/TRBV12-4	TRBJ2-6	CASSLTDGTGSAGANVLTF	TGTGCCAGCAGTTTAACGGACGGGACAGGTAGTGCTGGGGCCAACGTCCTGACTTTC
NA	NA	TRBV28	TRBJ2-2	CASSFFGGSGNTGELFF	TGTGCCAGCAGTTTTTTTGGGGGTAGCGGAAACACCGGGGAGCTGTTTTTT
TRBD1	many	TRBV29-1	TRBJ1-2	CSVGRDRGGGYTF	TGCAGCGTTGGGAGGGACAGGGGAGGAGGCTACACCTTC
NA	NA	TRBV7-2	TRBJ1-5	CASTYQGDQPQHF	TGTGCCAGCACCTACCAAGGGGACCAGCCCCAGCATTTT
NA	few	TRBV29-1	TRBJ2-3	CSVVLEGGALGDTQYF	TGCAGCGTTGTTTTGGAAGGCGGGGCCTTGGGGGATACGCAGTATTTT
TRBD1	NA	TRBV7-9	TRBJ1-2	CASSQGDWDYGYTF	TGTGCCAGCAGCCAGGGGGATTGGGACTATGGCTACACCTTC
TRBD2	NA	TRBV5-4	TRBJ2-2	CASSRGLAGVANTGELFF	TGTGCCAGCAGCCGGGGACTAGCGGGAGTTGCGAACACCGGGGAGCTGTTTTTT
NA	NA	TRBV29-1	TRBJ1-1	CSVEWFGKTEAFF	TGCAGCGTTGAGTGGTTTGGGAAAACTGAAGCTTTCTTT
NA	NA	TRBV3-1	TRBJ2-5	CASSRSEGGPFATQYF	TGTGCCAGCAGCCGAAGTGAGGGCGGTCCCTTCGCGACCCAGTACTTC
TRBD2	few	TRBV7-3	TRBJ2-2	CASSFPPGGLFF	TGTGCCAGCAGCTTCCCGCCGGGGGGGCTGTTTTTT
NA	once	TRBV9	TRBJ2-1	CASSLMRVSYNEQFF	TGTGCCAGCAGCCTCATGAGGGTCTCCTACAATGAGCAGTTCTTC
NA	many	TRBV7-6	TRBJ2-3	CASSLATLDTQYF	TGTGCCAGCAGCTTAGCAACCTTGGATACGCAGTATTTT
NA	few	TRBV7-9	TRBJ2-1	CASSLGQEGTYNEQFF	TGTGCCAGCAGCTTAGGTCAGGAGGGGACTTACAATGAGCAGTTCTTC
TRBD1	NA	TRBV12-3/TRBV12-4	TRBJ1-6	CASSTGQGRSPLHF	TGTGCCAGCAGCACTGGACAGGGCCGGTCACCCCTCCACTTT
NA	few	TRBV12-3/TRBV12-4	TRBJ2-5	CASSPSDGATQYF	TGTGCCAGCAGCCCGTCGGATGGGGCGACCCAGTACTTC
TRBD1	NA	TRBV15	TRBJ1-3	CATSFGQGPGNTIYF	TGTGCCACCAGCTTTGGACAGGGCCCTGGAAACACCATATATTTT
NA	few	TRBV6-5	TRBJ1-5	CASSYSSAGQPQHF	TGTGCCAGCAGTTACTCTAGCGCCGGTCAGCCCCAGCATTTT
NA	NA	TRBV18	TRBJ2-7	CASSPTRGGTGEQYF	TGTGCCAGCTCACCCACGCGAGGGGGTACGGGGGAGCAGTACTTC
NA	many	TRBV12-3/TRBV12-4	TRBJ2-5	CASSLVGWGEETQYF	TGTGCCAGCAGTTTAGTAGGTTGGGGGGAAGAGACCCAGTACTTC